Following are 4 T cell receptor beta chains from one sample sequenced in a study of prognosis after radiotherapy for stage I lung cancer. Genomic DNA provided the template from which TCR beta CDR3 was amplified by two-round multiplex PCR. The use of primers specific to each TRBV and TRBJ gene characterized first-round PCR. TCRdb reanalysed the multiplex PCR reads using MiXCR and keeps one entry per CDR3 protein. The sample includes roughly 32,000 distinct CDR3 sequences, around 40% of them seen just once. The sample here was PBMCs, taken before or after stereotactic body radiation therapy (not recorded which). These receptors were obtained from a donor aged 50 or older with non-small cell lung cancer.

This clonotype appeared a single time. The chain is built from TRBV29-1 and TRBJ2-7, with 9 positions matching TRBD1. V lost 6 bases, J lost 6 bases, and 15 bases stayed unmatched. The CDR3 extends over 15 amino acids. From germline, CDR1 is SQVTM and CDR2 ANQGSEA. This CDR3 is CSVLQEAGQGGEQYF. CDR3 DNA: TGCAGCGTCCTGCAAGAAGCGGGACAGGGCGGCGAGCAGTACTTC.

This clonotype was seen only once. The V call is TRBV19, the J call TRBJ1-1; D might be TRBD1 (5 bases). The V and J ends lost 4 bases and 0 bases respectively, with 15 bases between them. Germline V CDR1 and CDR2: LNHDA, SQIVND (reference sequence). The CDR3 covers 16 residues. CDR3 nucleotide sequence: TGTGCCAGTAGTACCCAGGCAGGGTGCGTGAACACTGAAGCTTTCTTT. Protein product: CASSTQAGCVNTEAFF.

This clonotype came up many times. The gene calls are TRBV7-9 and TRBJ2-2; D remains unclear. V gave up 1 base and J gave up 1 base, with 13 bases separating them. The CDR3 contains 17 residues. Germline assignment: CDR1 SEHNR and CDR2 FQNEAQ (reference sequence). Here the CDR3 reads CASSLDPRWGNTGELFF. In DNA, the CDR3 is TGTGCCAGCAGCTTAGACCCCCGTTGGGGGAACACCGGGGAGCTGTTTTTT. The full variable domain, in which reference TRBV7-9 and TRBJ2-2 provide the parts outside the CDR3, is DTGVSQNPRHKITKRGQNVTFRCDPISEHNRLYWYRQTLGQGPEFLTYFQNEAQLEKSRLLSDRFSAERPKGSFSTLEIQRTEQGDSAMYLCASSLDPRWGNTGELFFGEGSRLTVL.

This clonotype was seen ten or more times. The gene calls are TRBV2 and TRBJ2-7; D is undetermined. V dropped 4 bases and J dropped 6 bases, with 7 bases sitting between them. The CDR3 loop spans 11 amino acids. CDR1 and CDR2 from the germline V gene are SNHLY and FYNNEI. CDR3 in amino acids: CASSGVTEQYF. The CDR3 DNA reads as TGTGCCAGCAGTGGAGTCACCGAGCAGTACTTC.